The 28 T cell receptor beta chains below all came from one sample that was sequenced in a study of graft-versus-host responses after intestinal transplantation (dated by TCRdb to the early 2020s). The library was made by the immunoSEQ multiplex PCR assay. Imported from immuneACCESS, the table was reduced by TCRdb to in-frame sequences with V and J called. These copies leave out some clones; in studies compared against another copy, an unresolved V gene accounts for under half, and the cause of the remainder is not known. This sample has just over 20,000 clones in its table, and approximately 89% of those were observed once. Together, the top ten hold approximately 4.9% of the sample. Sample: PBMCs, taken more than 62 days after intestinal transplantation. Receptors were obtained from a human patient who received an intestinal transplant, so some T cells may come from the graft donor.

The chain employs TRBV6-6 and TRBJ1-2, with TRBD1 matching 9 bases. The CDR3 has 15 amino acids. The V and J ends lost 6 bases and 8 bases, in that order; junction bases with no gene match: 13. CDR1 and CDR2 (germline): MNHNY, SVGAGI (reference sequence). The CDR3, as DNA: TGTGCCAGCAGCTCCATCGGACAGGGGCTTTCGGGCTACACCTTC. Amino acids: CASSSIGQGLSGYTF.

The V gene is TRBV4-3, the J gene TRBJ1-1; tentative D call: TRBD1 (5 bases). The CDR3 sequence is 14 residues long. Germline V CDR1 and CDR2: LGHNA, YSLEER. V lost 3 bases and J lost 8, with 16 bases in between. CDR3 nucleotides: TGCGCCAGCAGCCAGGTCTCTGGGGCGGTGGAAGCTTTCTTT. Its translation is CASSQVSGAVEAFF.

The genes are TRBV4-3 and TRBJ1-2; weak D call: TRBD1 (6 bases). This CDR3 spans 15 amino acids. The germline CDR1 and CDR2 sequences are LGHNA and YSLEER. Trimming removed 0 bases from V and 0 bases from J, with 8 bases in between. The CDR3 loop is CASSQDDRPNYGYTF. The CDR3 nucleotides read TGCGCCAGCAGCCAAGACGACAGGCCTAACTATGGCTACACCTTC.

This clone was picked up a small number of times. This chain joins TRBV27 and TRBJ1-5, with a possible D match to TRBD1 (5 bases). Germline V gives CDR1 MNHEY, CDR2 SMNVEV (reference sequence). The CDR3 runs 15 residues. Trimming shortened V by 4 bases and J by 11 bases, and 21 bases separated the two germline ends. CDR3 nucleotides: TGTGCCAGCAGTTCTACGCAGGGCCCAGGCGAGACCCAGCATTTT. Residues: CASSSTQGPGETQHF.

The chain has TRBV10-3 and TRBJ2-5, with 11 bases that match TRBD1. The CDR3 totals 14 residues. Trimming cost V 3 bases and J 5 bases; bases outside gene matches: 2. Germline CDR1 reads ENHRY; CDR2 reads SYGVKD. The DNA of the CDR3 is TGTGCCATCAGTGACAGGACAGGGGGCGAGACCCAGTACTTC. Its translation: CAISDRTGGETQYF.

The CDR3 nucleotides are TGCGCCAGCAGCCGAAGGACTAGCGGGGGCGATAGCACAGATACGCAGTATTTT. It translates to CASSRRTSGGDSTDTQYF. The chain uses TRBV5-1 and TRBJ2-3, with TRBD2 identical over 13 bases. Germline CDR1 and CDR2: SGHRS and YFSETQ. The CDR3 runs 18 residues. V was clipped by 4 bases and J by 0 bases; unmatched bases: 8.

The V and J genes are TRBV21-1 and TRBJ2-7; the D call TRBD1 from the table was never checked on the DNA. TRBV21-1 is described as a pseudogene. The CDR3 loop spans 15 amino acids. Here the CDR3 reads CASSKSGDQGYEQYF. As DNA, the CDR3 is TGTGCCAGCAGCAAATCAGGGGATCAGGGCTACGAGCAGTACTTC.

J is TRBJ2-2 and V is TRBV27; the D gene is possibly TRBD2 (7 bases). Germline CDR1 and CDR2: MNHEY and SMNVEV (reference sequence). Trimming stripped 10 bases from V and 7 bases from J, with 16 bases between. This CDR3 region has 13 residues. The CDR3 region is CATWAGAGGELFF. The CDR3 DNA reads TGTGCCACCTGGGCGGGGGCGGGCGGGGAGCTGTTTTTT.

This clone occurred once. CDR3: CASSRDGSKVGELFF. The CDR3 coding sequence is TGTGCCAGCAGTAGGGACGGGTCTAAAGTCGGGGAGCTGTTTTTT. The chain uses TRBV6-6 and TRBJ2-2; D tentatively fits TRBD1 or TRBD2 (5 bases each). The CDR3 length is 15 residues. Trimming cost V 5 bases and J 7 bases, with 17 bases left between them. Germline V lookup: CDR1 MNHNY, CDR2 SVGAGI (reference sequence).

The chain has TRBV11-3 and TRBJ1-1, with TRBD1 matching 7 bases. The CDR3 covers 15 residues. With 5 bases clipped from V and 1 base from J, the junction kept 7 bases outside the gene matches. The germline V gene has CDR1 SGHNT and CDR2 YENEEA. CDR3 sequence reads: CASSPRQGWNTEAFF. The CDR3 DNA sequence: TGTGCCAGCAGCCCCCGACAGGGTTGGAACACTGAAGCTTTCTTT.

DNA of the CDR3: TGTGCCAGCTCACTGGGACAGGGGGCCACCTACAATGAGCAGTTCTTC. Its protein is CASSLGQGATYNEQFF. V is TRBV18 and J is TRBJ2-1; 12 bases agree with TRBD1. Germline values: CDR1 KGHSH, CDR2 LQKENI. Germline trimming cut 4 bases from V and 2 bases from J; bases unmatched to any gene: 3. The CDR3 has 16 amino acids.

The chain carries TRBV25-1 and TRBJ2-7; D gene uncertain. V lost 2 bases and J lost 7, with 15 bases in between. The length of the CDR3 is 14 residues. Germline assignment: CDR1 MGHDK and CDR2 SYGVNS. As DNA, the CDR3 is TGTGCCAGCAGTGAAGGGCGGCAGGTGGAAGAGCAGTACTTC. The encoded protein is CASSEGRQVEEQYF.

The genes are TRBV18 and TRBJ1-1; 8 positions match TRBD1. This CDR3 spans 18 amino acids. Germline assignment: CDR1 KGHSH and CDR2 LQKENI. The ends lost 3 bases at V and 1 base at J; junction bases unmatched: 13. The CDR3, as DNA: TGTGCCAGCTCACCCCGGACTGGGCCAGGGGGCGCGAACACTGAAGCTTTCTTT. This encodes CASSPRTGPGGANTEAFF.

The chain couples TRBV5-6 to TRBJ1-1; 9 nucleotides match TRBD1. The CDR3 extends over 14 amino acids. Germline assignment: CDR1 SGHDT and CDR2 YYEEEE. V dropped 1 base and J dropped 4; count of bases not matched to a gene: 2. CDR3 in DNA: TGTGCCAGCAGCTTGACAGGGGGCCTCACTGAAGCTTTCTTT. It translates to CASSLTGGLTEAFF.

This rearrangement joins TRBV11-3 to TRBJ2-7, with D possibly being TRBD2 (6 bases). Germline V CDR1 and CDR2: SGHNT, YENEEA. CDR3 length equals 13 residues. Trimming took off 3 bases at V and 2 bases at J, with 8 bases between the two ends. CDR3 residues: CASSLRETYEQYF. The DNA of the CDR3 is TGTGCCAGCAGCTTGCGGGAAACCTACGAGCAGTACTTC.

The chain has TRBV6-1 and TRBJ2-1, with D possibly being TRBD2 (6 bases). Germline V lookup: CDR1 MNHNS, CDR2 SASEGT. Deletions cut 1 base from V and 7 bases from J, with 14 bases between. This CDR3 contains 15 residues. CDR3: CASSEGMEGGNEQFF. In DNA form, the CDR3 reads TGTGCCAGCAGTGAAGGGATGGAGGGTGGGAATGAGCAGTTCTTC.

The chain has TRBV6-1 and TRBJ2-1, with 10 bases lining up with TRBD2. V lost 1 base and J lost 3; bases outside the gene matches: 0. Germline CDR1 reads MNHNS; CDR2 reads SASEGT. The CDR3 spans 15 residues. CDR3 loop: CASSEGLAGYNEQFF. Written as DNA, the CDR3 is TGTGCCAGCAGTGAAGGACTAGCGGGCTACAATGAGCAGTTCTTC.

On this clone: The conserved closing phenylalanine or tryptophan is absent in this CDR3, likely reflecting a read error. The genes are TRBV20-1 and TRBJ1-2; D remains unclear. The CDR3 covers 9 residues. Trimming removed 6 bases from V and 5 bases from J, with 4 bases in between. Germline CDR1 reads DFQATT; CDR2 reads SNEGSKA (reference sequence). CDR3 loop: CSAEYGYTL. CDR3 coding DNA: TGCAGTGCAGAATATGGCTACACCCTC.

The V and J genes are TRBV19 and TRBJ2-6; perhaps TRBD1 as D (6 bases). V was cut by 7 bases and J by 2 bases, with 27 bases left in between. CDR1 is LNHDA, CDR2 SQIVND, per germline (reference sequence). CDR3 size: 20 residues. In nucleotides, the CDR3 is TGTGCCAGTATAGAGTCATCCTGGGGGTTGTCAGGGGCTGGGGCCAACGTCCTGACTTTC. Translated, it gives CASIESSWGLSGAGANVLTF.

The chain employs TRBV27 and TRBJ1-6; D is unclear. This CDR3 has 17 amino acids. Germline V gives CDR1 MNHEY, CDR2 SMNVEV (reference sequence). Trimming pared 7 bases from V and 6 bases from J, leaving 22 bases between. The CDR3 here is CASKVVEGGGFNSPLHF. In DNA, the CDR3 is TGTGCCAGCAAGGTTGTAGAAGGAGGTGGGTTTAATTCACCCCTCCACTTT.

J is TRBJ1-4 and V is TRBV29-1; 7 bases fit TRBD1. Trimming at V came to 4 bases and at J to 5 bases, leaving 4 bases not matched to a gene. Germline V gene lookup returns CDR1 SQVTM and CDR2 ANQGSEA. The CDR3 is 13 residues long. CDR3 sequence reads: CSVVSTGNEKLFF. CDR3 nucleotides: TGCAGCGTTGTTTCGACAGGGAATGAAAAACTGTTTTTT.

The chain has TRBV9 and TRBJ2-1; TRBD2 is a possible D gene (6 bases). Germline V lookup: CDR1 SGDLS, CDR2 YYNGEE. Trimming removed 0 bases from V and 0 bases from J, with 13 bases in between. The CDR3 runs 17 residues. CDR3 region: CASSVGPAGSSYNEQFF. In nucleotides, the CDR3 is TGTGCCAGCAGCGTAGGGCCAGCGGGTAGCTCCTACAATGAGCAGTTCTTC. The full variable domain, with the rest looked up from reference TRBV9 and TRBJ2-1, is DSGVTQTPKHLITATGQRVTLRCSPRSGDLSVYWYQQSLDQGLQFLIQYYNGEERAKGNILERFSAQQFPDLHSELNLSSLELGDSALYFCASSVGPAGSSYNEQFFGPGTRLTVL.

This clone was observed a handful of times. The rearrangement joins TRBV7-9 to TRBJ1-2, with 11 nucleotides matching TRBD1. This CDR3 region has 14 residues. V gave up 3 bases and J gave up 4 bases; unmatched junction bases: 1. Germline-derived CDR1 and CDR2 are SEHNR and FQNEAQ (reference sequence). CDR3 sequence (DNA): TGTGCCAGCAGCTTGGGGACAGGGGGCTATGGCTACACCTTC. It specifies CASSLGTGGYGYTF.

This clone has a single count. J is TRBJ1-2 and V is TRBV29-1; D ambiguous. Trimming took 1 base from V and 1 from J, leaving 13 bases between them. Germline lookup yields CDR1 SQVTM and CDR2 ANQGSEA. CDR3 length: 15 amino acids. For the CDR3, the DNA is TGCAGCGTTGAAGCCAAGTCGAGCGGTAACTATGGCTACACCTTC. It is translated as CSVEAKSSGNYGYTF.

The chain carries TRBV4-3 and TRBJ1-2, with 7 bases lining up with TRBD1. The CDR3 length is 15 residues. V was clipped by 0 bases and J by 4 bases; unmatched bases: 5. Looked up from germline, CDR1 is LGHNA and CDR2 is YSLEER. The CDR3, as DNA: TGCGCCAGCAGCCAAGAAACAGGGGTTGGCTATGGCTACACCTTC. As protein: CASSQETGVGYGYTF.

This clone was detected once. The V and J genes are TRBV27 and TRBJ2-1, with no clear D. CDR1 is MNHEY, CDR2 SMNVEV, per germline (reference sequence). V shed 2 bases and J shed 0 bases, with 11 bases lying between them. The CDR3 is 16 amino acids. CDR3 region: CASSLSFFYSYNEQFF. In nucleotides, the CDR3 is TGTGCCAGCAGTTTAAGTTTCTTTTACTCCTACAATGAGCAGTTCTTC.

This rearrangement joins TRBV25-1 to TRBJ2-1, with 7 bases fitting TRBD2. With V trimmed by 4 bases and J by 0 bases, 12 bases remained unmatched. The CDR3 runs 18 residues. Germline loops: CDR1 MGHDK, CDR2 SYGVNS. The CDR3 nucleotides read TGTGCCAGCAGTGCCCTAGACGGCGGGGGTTACTCCTACAATGAGCAGTTCTTC. Translating it yields CASSALDGGGYSYNEQFF.

The chain is built from TRBV7-6 and TRBJ2-6; TRBD1 or TRBD2 may be the D gene (6 bases each). Trimming removed 5 bases from V and 4 bases from J, with 12 bases in between. This CDR3 comprises 15 residues. CDR1 is SGHVS and CDR2 is FNYEAQ in the germline V gene. The CDR3 is CASSVRGAGANVLTF. As DNA, the CDR3 is TGTGCCAGCAGCGTTAGGGGGGCGGGGGCCAACGTCCTGACTTTC.